These 32 T cell receptor beta chains were sequenced from one sample in a study of blood T cell repertoires in COVID-19. Some clones are missing from TCRdb's copy, which holds only in-frame ones; the method was immunoSEQ multiplex PCR. The sample holds 360,000 or so clones, roughly 80% seen once. The specimen sequenced was PBMCs or T cells enriched from blood (not recorded which). The receptors come from a woman between 50 and 59 years old who had recovered from COVID-19.

The rearrangement uses TRBV9 and TRBJ1-3; 7 bases line up with TRBD1. Trimming took 0 bases from V and 3 from J; bases not matched to a gene: 3. Per germline, CDR1 SGDLS and CDR2 YYNGEE. The CDR3 is 15 residues long. For the CDR3, the DNA is TGTGCCAGCAGCGTAGGGGACAGAGGTGGAAACACCATATATTTT. The encoded protein is CASSVGDRGGNTIYF.

The chain combines TRBV19 with TRBJ1-5; 10 bases line up with TRBD1. CDR1 is LNHDA and CDR2 is SQIVND in the germline V gene (reference sequence). CDR3 length equals 13 residues. CDR3 nucleotides: TGTGCTACGACAGGGGGCCCGCCGTCCGCCCAGCATTTT. Its translation: CATTGGPPSAQHF.

Only one count was recorded for this clone. V is TRBV5-6 and J is TRBJ1-1; tentative D call: TRBD1 (6 bases). This CDR3 has 12 residues. CDR1 and CDR2 (germline): SGHDT, YYEEEE. The ends were cut back, 4 bases at V and 6 bases at J, with 10 bases in the middle. The CDR3 loop reads CASSRGGPEAFF. DNA of the CDR3: TGTGCCAGCAGCAGGGGGGGCCCTGAAGCTTTCTTT.

The rearrangement joins TRBV5-4 to TRBJ2-7; 7 bases fit TRBD1. The CDR3 is made up of 13 amino acids. V lost 3 bases to trimming and J lost 5 bases; unmatched junction nucleotides: 5. Looked up from germline, CDR1 is SGHNT and CDR2 is YYREEE (reference sequence). The CDR3 coding sequence is TGTGCCAGCAGCTCGGGACAGTTGAACGAGCAGTACTTC. Protein: CASSSGQLNEQYF.

CDR3 in amino acids: CACVSDRSSYEQYF. The CDR3 DNA reads TGTGCCTGCGTATCGGACAGGAGCTCCTACGAGCAGTACTTC. This chain links TRBV30 with TRBJ2-7; TRBD1 aligns across 7 bases. The CDR3 loop spans 14 amino acids. Unmatched junction bases numbered 8, after V lost 6 bases and J lost 0 bases. CDR1 and CDR2 (germline): GTSNPN, SVGIG (reference sequence).

With regard to this clone: Other DNA sequences of this sample code for an identical CDR3. V and J are TRBV6-5 and TRBJ2-7; the match to TRBD2 covers 12 bases. J was trimmed by 1 base and V by 5 bases; bases with no gene match: 3. The CDR3 has 15 residues. Germline CDR1 is MNHEY and CDR2 is SVGAGI. CDR3 amino acids: CASSPLAGGSYEQYF. CDR3 bases: TGTGCCAGCAGTCCACTAGCGGGAGGATCCTACGAGCAGTACTTC.

The rearrangement uses TRBV4-3 and TRBJ2-3; no clear D gene. The CDR3 is 16 residues long. V was pared by 4 bases and J by 0 bases, with 14 bases between. Germline assignment: CDR1 LGHNA and CDR2 YSLEER. The CDR3 region is CASSRHVGPSTDTQYF. The DNA of the CDR3 is TGCGCCAGCAGCCGACATGTCGGCCCTAGCACAGATACGCAGTATTTT.

This clone was counted once. The chain employs TRBV28 and TRBJ1-3; D is undetermined. CDR3 size: 11 residues. V shed 6 bases and J shed 6 bases, with 6 bases lying between them. The V gene's germline CDR1 is MDHEN and CDR2 SYDVKM. The CDR3 is CASSPQNTIYF. The CDR3, as DNA: TGTGCCAGCAGCCCCCAAAACACCATATATTTT.

The chain uses TRBV6-5 and TRBJ1-2; D possibly corresponds to TRBD1 (6 bases). CDR3 size: 15 residues. The germline V and J ends were trimmed by 2 bases and 12 bases, with 22 bases remaining between them. The germline V gene has CDR1 MNHEY and CDR2 SVGAGI. The CDR3 is CASSYRATGPESDTF. CDR3 bases: TGTGCCAGCAGTTACAGAGCCACAGGGCCGGAATCCGACACCTTC.

The V gene is TRBV27, the J gene TRBJ1-6, with no clear D. The ends were cut back, 6 bases at V and 7 bases at J, with 10 bases in the middle. The germline CDR1 and CDR2 sequences are MNHEY and SMNVEV (reference sequence). CDR3 length equals 13 residues. CDR3 amino acids: CASRLGPNSPLHF. CDR3 in DNA: TGTGCCAGCAGGCTGGGCCCAAATTCACCCCTCCACTTT.

V and J are TRBV5-6 and TRBJ2-1; TRBD2 matches 8 bases. The CDR3 covers 15 residues. CDR1 SGHDT and CDR2 YYEEEE come from the germline V gene. Trimming took 3 bases from V and 5 from J; bases not matched to a gene: 7. The CDR3 loop reads CASSYWTSLNNEQFF. CDR3 sequence (DNA): TGTGCCAGCAGCTACTGGACTAGCTTAAACAATGAGCAGTTCTTC.

V usage is TRBV18 and J usage is TRBJ1-4; 10 nucleotides line up with TRBD1. The CDR3 runs 14 residues. The germline gives CDR1 KGHSH, CDR2 LQKENI. The ends lost 2 bases at V and 7 bases at J; junction bases unmatched: 1. This chain's CDR3 is CASSPRDRGEKLFF. The CDR3, as DNA: TGTGCCAGCTCACCAAGGGACAGGGGTGAAAAACTGTTTTTT.

The chain recombines TRBV5-6 with TRBJ1-3; D is unclear. The ends were cut back, 0 bases at V and 5 bases at J, with 12 bases in the middle. The length of the CDR3 is 15 residues. CDR1 and CDR2 from the germline V gene are SGHDT and YYEEEE. The CDR3 here is CASSLEIGGRNTIYF. The CDR3 DNA reads as TGTGCCAGCAGCTTGGAGATCGGAGGGAGAAACACCATATATTTT.

The chain is built from TRBV27 and TRBJ1-3; no clear D gene. The CDR3 consists of 15 residues. The ends were cut back, 3 bases at V and 0 bases at J, with 9 bases in the middle. Germline V gene sequence: CDR1 MNHEY, CDR2 SMNVEV (reference sequence). The CDR3: CASSFNTASGNTIYF. The CDR3 coding sequence is TGTGCCAGCAGTTTTAACACAGCCTCTGGAAACACCATATATTTT.

The V and J genes are TRBV30 and TRBJ2-3, with 12 nucleotides matching TRBD2. Germline V gene sequence: CDR1 GTSNPN, CDR2 SVGIG (reference sequence). Losses at the gene ends were 4 bases for V and 4 bases for J; bases not matched to a gene: 6. The CDR3 sequence is 15 residues long. The DNA for the CDR3 is TGTGCCTGGACCCGGACTAGCGGGATAGCAGATACGCAGTATTTT. Translating it yields CAWTRTSGIADTQYF.

This chain's CDR3 is CASSKVQGSTEAFF. Here the CDR3 DNA reads TGTGCCAGTAGTAAGGTACAGGGGAGCACTGAAGCTTTCTTT. The chain uses TRBV19 and TRBJ1-1, with 7 bases fitting TRBD1. The trim removed 4 bases at V and 4 bases at J, leaving 6 bases unmatched. Germline-derived CDR1 and CDR2 are LNHDA and SQIVND (reference sequence). This CDR3 is built from 14 residues.

For the CDR3, the DNA is TGTGCCAGCAGTCTTAACACAGGGGGCAGGTACGAGCAGTACTTC. As protein: CASSLNTGGRYEQYF. This chain uses TRBV11-2 with TRBJ2-7; TRBD1 matches 9 bases. With 6 bases clipped from V and 4 bases from J, the junction kept 10 bases outside the gene matches. CDR1 is SGHAT, CDR2 FQNNGV, per germline. CDR3 length equals 15 residues.

Concerning this clone: One end of the junction fails to match germline, which may point to a read error. The CDR3 DNA sequence: TGTGCTAGCAGCTTAGACAGGGGGGGGAACAATGAGCAGTTCTTC. This encodes CASSLDRGGNNEQFF. This sequence joins TRBV7-7 and TRBJ2-1; 9 bases agree with TRBD1. The CDR3 is 15 residues long. CDR1 and CDR2 (germline): SSHAT, FNYEAQ (reference sequence). Combining the CDR3 with reference TRBV7-7 and TRBJ2-1 gives the whole variable domain GAGVSQSPRYKVTKRGQDVTLRCDPISSHATLYWYQQALGQGPEFLTYFNYEAQPDKSGLPSDRFSAERPEGSISTLTIQRTEQRDSAMYRCASSLDRGGNNEQFFGPGTRLTVL.

V usage is TRBV12-3 or TRBV12-4 and J usage is TRBJ1-2; D call uncertain. Trimming stripped 3 bases from V and 6 bases from J, with 11 bases between. This CDR3 is 13 amino acids long. The CDR3 DNA follows: TGTGCCAGCAGTTTTATCCAGGCGCATGGCTACACCTTC. It encodes CASSFIQAHGYTF.

The V and J genes are TRBV5-8 and TRBJ2-3; D might be TRBD2 (5 bases). V dropped 1 base and J dropped 4 bases, with 16 bases sitting between them. Germline CDR1 and CDR2: SGHTS and YDEGEE. This CDR3 contains 16 residues. Written as DNA, the CDR3 is TGTGCCAGCAGCTTGAACCGGGGTGGAATGGCAGATACGCAGTATTTT. Protein sequence: CASSLNRGGMADTQYF.

The chain uses TRBV5-4 and TRBJ2-3, with unresolved D. The length of the CDR3 is 13 residues. V was trimmed by 6 bases and J by 0 bases, leaving 8 bases between them. The germline V gene has CDR1 SGHNT and CDR2 YYREEE (reference sequence). In DNA form, the CDR3 reads TGTGCCAGCAAGAGTCTAAGCACAGATACGCAGTATTTT. The encoded protein is CASKSLSTDTQYF.

The chain links TRBV7-9 to TRBJ2-3, with TRBD2 matching 10 bases. With V trimmed by 0 bases and J by 14 bases, 8 bases remained unmatched. The CDR3 is 14 residues long. Looked up from germline, CDR1 is SEHNR and CDR2 is FQNEAQ (reference sequence). The CDR3 protein is CASSLAGLAAGGYF. The CDR3 DNA sequence: TGTGCCAGCAGCTTAGCCGGACTAGCGGCAGGAGGGTATTTT.

This sequence joins TRBV19 and TRBJ1-2, with D possibly matching TRBD1 (6 bases). Deletions cut 8 bases from V and 3 bases from J, with 7 bases between. CDR1 and CDR2 (germline): LNHDA, SQIVND (reference sequence). The CDR3 runs 11 residues. This CDR3 is CASRQDYGYTF. The CDR3 nucleotides read TGTGCCAGTCGACAGGACTATGGCTACACCTTC.

The CDR3 reads CASSLEGATRPEAFF. The DNA of the CDR3 is TGTGCCAGCAGCTTAGAGGGGGCTACTAGGCCTGAAGCTTTCTTT. The chain uses TRBV11-3 and TRBJ1-1; a weak D match, TRBD1 (6 bases). V lost 0 bases and J 6 bases, leaving 14 bases between the germline ends. The CDR3 has 15 residues. CDR1 and CDR2 from the germline V gene are SGHNT and YENEEA.

This chain connects TRBV5-6 to TRBJ2-7; the match to TRBD1 covers 11 bases. Germline V gene sequence: CDR1 SGHDT, CDR2 YYEEEE. V gave up 4 bases and J gave up 2 bases; unmatched junction bases: 5. This CDR3 has 15 residues. CDR3 DNA: TGTGCCAGCAGCGGTGGGACAGGGGGGCCCTACGAGCAGTACTTC. It encodes CASSGGTGGPYEQYF.

This chain uses TRBV6-5 with TRBJ2-1; 12 bases align to TRBD2. CDR3 length: 15 residues. Losses at the gene ends were 8 bases for V and 10 bases for J; bases not matched to a gene: 12. Germline V gives CDR1 MNHEY, CDR2 SVGAGI. CDR3 coding DNA: TGTGCCAGCGACCGACAAGGACTAGCGGGACGAGAGCAGTTCTTC. Translated: CASDRQGLAGREQFF.

This chain links TRBV5-1 with TRBJ1-3, with 7 bases matching TRBD1. The CDR3 runs 16 residues. Germline assignment: CDR1 SGHRS and CDR2 YFSETQ. The ends lost 0 bases at V and 3 bases at J; junction bases unmatched: 6. CDR3 sequence reads: CASSLVGGGIGNTIYF. CDR3 bases: TGCGCCAGCAGCTTGGTAGGAGGGGGCATTGGAAACACCATATATTTT.

The chain has TRBV28 and TRBJ1-3; a weak D match, TRBD1 (6 bases). Germline loops: CDR1 MDHEN, CDR2 SYDVKM. V lost 5 bases and J lost 0, with 14 bases in between. The CDR3 length is 16 residues. This CDR3 reads CASSATGRISGNTIYF. Written as DNA, the CDR3 is TGTGCCAGCAGTGCCACAGGGCGAATCTCTGGAAACACCATATATTTT.

This sequence joins TRBV6-2 or TRBV6-3 and TRBJ2-1; 7 bases agree with TRBD1. The J segment lost 4 bases and the V segment lost 6 bases, leaving 9 bases of the junction unmatched. Germline V gene sequence: CDR1 MNHEY, CDR2 SVGEGT. The CDR3 runs 15 residues. The CDR3 spells CASSNSGGQYNEQFF. DNA for the CDR3: TGTGCCAGCAGCAACTCAGGGGGACAATACAATGAGCAGTTCTTC.

V and J are TRBV5-4 and TRBJ2-5, with D possibly matching TRBD1 (7 bases). There are 15 residues in the CDR3. CDR1 SGHNT and CDR2 YYREEE come from the germline V gene (reference sequence). The ends were cut back, 0 bases at V and 5 bases at J, with 14 bases in the middle. The CDR3 is CASSLGRGPLETQYF. For the CDR3, the DNA is TGTGCCAGCAGCTTGGGGAGGGGGCCCCTGGAGACCCAGTACTTC.

The chain recombines TRBV27 with TRBJ1-6, with unresolved D. V dropped 5 bases and J dropped 7 bases, with 12 bases sitting between them. The CDR3 contains 14 residues. Germline V gene data show CDR1 as MNHEY and CDR2 as SMNVEV (reference sequence). The CDR3 loop is CASSLTLLNSPLHF. The CDR3 nucleotides are TGTGCCAGCAGTCTAACGCTTTTGAATTCACCCCTCCACTTT.

The genes are TRBV9 and TRBJ1-1; D is possibly TRBD1 (5 bases). V was shortened by 0 bases and J by 4 bases, with 13 bases between the two germline ends. Germline V gives CDR1 SGDLS, CDR2 YYNGEE. The CDR3 extends over 15 amino acids. CDR3: CASSVEGALGTEAFF. The CDR3 bases are TGTGCCAGCAGCGTAGAAGGGGCGCTTGGCACTGAAGCTTTCTTT.